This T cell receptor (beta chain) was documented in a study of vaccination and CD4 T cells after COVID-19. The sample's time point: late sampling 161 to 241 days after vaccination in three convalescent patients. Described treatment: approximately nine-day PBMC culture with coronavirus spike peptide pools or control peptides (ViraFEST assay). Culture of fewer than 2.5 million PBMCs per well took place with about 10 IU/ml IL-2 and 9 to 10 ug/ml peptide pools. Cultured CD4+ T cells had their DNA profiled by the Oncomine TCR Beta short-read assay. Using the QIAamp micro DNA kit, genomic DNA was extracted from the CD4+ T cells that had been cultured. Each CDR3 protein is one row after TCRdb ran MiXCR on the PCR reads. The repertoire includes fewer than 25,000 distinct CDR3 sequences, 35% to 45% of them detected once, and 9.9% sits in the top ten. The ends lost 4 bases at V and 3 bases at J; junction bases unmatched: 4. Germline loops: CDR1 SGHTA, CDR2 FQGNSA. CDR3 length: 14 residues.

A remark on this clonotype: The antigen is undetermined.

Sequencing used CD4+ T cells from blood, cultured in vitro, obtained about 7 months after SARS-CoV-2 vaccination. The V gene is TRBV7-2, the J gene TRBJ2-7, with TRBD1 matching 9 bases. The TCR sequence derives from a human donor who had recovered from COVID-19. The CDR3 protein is CASSSGQGFYEQYF. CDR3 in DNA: TGTGCCAGCAGCTCGGGACAGGGCTTCTACGAGCAGTACTTC.